The 6 T cell receptor beta chains below were found in one sample sequenced in a study of T cells in localized non-small cell lung cancer. Produced via immunoSEQ multiplex PCR; TCRdb's table is partial and in-frame only. The data show about 1,800 clones, 25% to 30% seen once. The sequencing here drew on lung tumor tissue, taken before any cancer treatment. Receptors originate from a woman aged 35 to 75 with stage I lung adenocarcinoma.

The table lists this clone with a few counts. V is TRBV15 and J is TRBJ2-1; the match to TRBD1 covers 12 bases. Per the germline V gene, CDR1 is LNHNV and CDR2 is YYDKDF (reference sequence). This CDR3 is built from 18 residues. V shed 1 base and J 6 bases; nucleotides not matched to a gene: 10. The CDR3 DNA follows: TGTGCCACCAGCAGAGCCCGGGCGGGGACAGGGGGCTTCAATGAGCAGTTCTTC. This sequence encodes CATSRARAGTGGFNEQFF.

This clone was counted only a few times. The chain uses TRBV28 and TRBJ1-4, with no clear D. The CDR3 has 13 amino acids. Germline V CDR1 and CDR2: MDHEN, SYDVKM. The germline V and J ends were trimmed by 11 bases and 8 bases, with 18 bases remaining between them. CDR3 sequence (DNA): TGTGCCCACGGAGCGTCCCCCTGGGAAAAACTGTTTTTT. Encoded protein: CAHGASPWEKLFF.

This clone was seen only a few times. This chain uses TRBV28 with TRBJ2-7, with a tentative D call TRBD2 (6 bases). Germline CDR1 and CDR2: MDHEN and SYDVKM. Trimming stripped 7 bases from V and 12 bases from J, with 25 bases between. CDR3 length: 14 amino acids. The CDR3 reads CASTPHVTGGELYF. The CDR3 region has the DNA TGTGCCAGCACCCCACATGTCACAGGAGGGGAGTTGTACTTC. The full variable domain, in which reference TRBV28 and TRBJ2-7 provide the parts outside the CDR3, is DVKVTQSSRYLVKRTGEKVFLECVQDMDHENMFWYRQDPGLGLRLIYFSYDVKMKEKGDIPEGYSVSREKKERFSLILESASTNQTSMYLCASTPHVTGGELYFGPGTRLTVT.

The V and J genes are TRBV6-8 and TRBJ1-3; 8 bases fit TRBD1. The J segment lost 5 bases and the V segment lost 2 bases, leaving 5 bases of the junction unmatched. Germline V gene lookup returns CDR1 MNHGY and CDR2 SAAAGT. This CDR3 spans 15 amino acids. The CDR3 is CASSYAQGARNTIYF. CDR3 DNA: TGTGCCAGCAGTTACGCGCAGGGGGCCAGAAACACCATATATTTT.

The chain couples TRBV5-1 to TRBJ2-6; D remains ambiguous. Germline CDR1 reads SGHRS; CDR2 reads YFSETQ. With 0 bases removed from V and 7 bases from J, the gap between germline ends came to 23 bases. This CDR3 is built from 19 residues. CDR3: CASSLGRGTTRRVANVLTF. The CDR3 DNA sequence: TGCGCCAGCAGCTTGGGTCGAGGAACCACAAGACGAGTCGCCAACGTCCTGACTTTC.

V gene TRBV11-3 combines with J gene TRBJ2-1; 7 bases fit TRBD2. The J segment lost 8 bases and the V segment lost 1 base, leaving 8 bases of the junction unmatched. CDR1 and CDR2 from the germline V gene are SGHNT and YENEEA. CDR3 length: 15 residues. The CDR3, as DNA: TGTGCCAGCAGCTTAGTTGGGGAGGGCTGGGATGAGCAGTTCTTC. Translation gives CASSLVGEGWDEQFF.